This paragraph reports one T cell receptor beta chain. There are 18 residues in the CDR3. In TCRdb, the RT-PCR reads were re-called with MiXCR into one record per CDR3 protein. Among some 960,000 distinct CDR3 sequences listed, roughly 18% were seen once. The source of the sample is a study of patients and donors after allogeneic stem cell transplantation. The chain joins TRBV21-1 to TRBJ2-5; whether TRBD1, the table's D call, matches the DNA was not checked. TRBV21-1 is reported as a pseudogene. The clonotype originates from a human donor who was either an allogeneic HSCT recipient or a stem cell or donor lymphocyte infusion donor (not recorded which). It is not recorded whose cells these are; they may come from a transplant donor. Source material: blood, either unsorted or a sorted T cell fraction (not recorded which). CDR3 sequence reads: CASSKKPSDRGRRETQYF. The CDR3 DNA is TGTGCCAGCAGCAAAAAACCTTCCGACAGGGGGCGCAGGGAGACCCAGTACTTC.